What follows is one T cell receptor beta chain and its context. Each of the patients experienced relapse following autologous stem cell transplantation, and their brentuximab vedotin exposure differed. Thawed PBMCs underwent magnetic negative selection to yield purified CD4+ T cells. Sequenced by immunoSEQ multiplex PCR; TCRdb stores in-frame clones only, minus some. The table shows under 8,500 clones, with approximately 80% occurring only once. The sample belongs to a study of PD-1 blockade in classical Hodgkin lymphoma. V lost 6 bases, J lost 3 bases, and 3 bases stayed unmatched. This CDR3 has 14 residues. Germline-derived CDR1 and CDR2 are MNHEY and SVGAGI.

This receptor was taken from a human donor with classical Hodgkin lymphoma. Sequences were derived from CD4+ T cells from blood, sampled at baseline. The chain has TRBV6-5 and TRBJ1-2; 11 positions match TRBD1. CDR3 bases: TGTGCCAGCAGGCAGGACAGGGGGCACTATGGCTACACCTTC. Protein product: CASRQDRGHYGYTF.